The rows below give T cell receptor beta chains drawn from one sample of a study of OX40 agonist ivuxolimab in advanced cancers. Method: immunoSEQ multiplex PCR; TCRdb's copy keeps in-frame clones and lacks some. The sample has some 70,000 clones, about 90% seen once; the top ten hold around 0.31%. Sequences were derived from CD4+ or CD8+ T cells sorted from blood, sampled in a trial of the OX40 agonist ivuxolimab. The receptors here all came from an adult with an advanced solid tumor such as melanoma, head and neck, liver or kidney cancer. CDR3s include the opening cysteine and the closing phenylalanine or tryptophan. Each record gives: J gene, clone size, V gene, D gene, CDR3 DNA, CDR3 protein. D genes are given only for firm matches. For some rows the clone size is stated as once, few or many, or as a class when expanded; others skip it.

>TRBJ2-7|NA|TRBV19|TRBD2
TGTGCCAGTAGTATCGTAGCGGGAGGGCCAGCATCCTACTACGAGCAGTACTTC
CASSIVAGGPASYYEQYF
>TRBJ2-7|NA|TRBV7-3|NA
TGTGCCAGCAGCCACCAAGAGCAGTACTTC
CASSHQEQYF
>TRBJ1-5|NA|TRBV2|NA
TGTGCCAGCGGGTCTGGGAGCAATCAGCCCCAGCATTTT
CASGSGSNQPQHF
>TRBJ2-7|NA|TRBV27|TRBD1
TGTGCCAGTTACCGAGCGACTGGACAGGGGCGTACCTACGAGCAGTACTTC
CASYRATGQGRTYEQYF
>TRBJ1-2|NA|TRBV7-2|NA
TGTGCCAGCAGATCGACAGGTTCGAGTGGCTACACCTTC
CASRSTGSSGYTF
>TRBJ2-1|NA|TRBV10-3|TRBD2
TGTGCCATCAGTCCCGCGGCGGACCCCCTAGCGGGAGATGATGAGCAGTTCTTC
CAISPAADPLAGDDEQFF
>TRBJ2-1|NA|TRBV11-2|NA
TGTGCCAGCAGCGCGAGGGGTGGTGGATTGCTTGCCGATGAGCAGTTCTTC
CASSARGGGLLADEQFF
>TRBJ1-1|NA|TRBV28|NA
TGTGCCAGCAGTCCCTGGATGAACACTGAAGCTTTCTTT
CASSPWMNTEAFF
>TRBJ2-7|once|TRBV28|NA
TGTGCCAGCCATACCCCCGCTGCCTACGAGCAGTACTTC
CASHTPAAYEQYF
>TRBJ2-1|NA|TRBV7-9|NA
TGTGCCAGCAGCTTAGCTACTAGCTGGATGGGATACAATGAGCAGTTCTTC
CASSLATSWMGYNEQFF
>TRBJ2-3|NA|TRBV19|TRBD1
TGTGCCAGTAGCTCTAAGGGGGCCGATACGCAGTATTTT
CASSSKGADTQYF
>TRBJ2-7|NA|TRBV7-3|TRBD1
TGTGCCAGGGTGGACAGGGGAACCTACGAGCAGTACTTC
CARVDRGTYEQYF
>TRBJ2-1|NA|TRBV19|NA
TGTGCCAGTAGTCCTAGACTAAGCTCCTACAATGAGCAGTTCTTC
CASSPRLSSYNEQFF
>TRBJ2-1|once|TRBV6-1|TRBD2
TGTGCCAGCAGAGGGACTAGCGGGAGGTGGGATGAGCAGTTCTTC
CASRGTSGRWDEQFF
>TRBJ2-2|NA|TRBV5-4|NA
TGTGCCAGCAGCTTGGAAGGGGCCAACACCGGGGAGCTGTTTTTT
CASSLEGANTGELFF
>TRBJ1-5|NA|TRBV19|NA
TGTGCCAGTAGTATCACGCACTTCGGCAATCAGCCCCAGCATTTT
CASSITHFGNQPQHF